This T cell receptor beta chain was obtained from a study of T cells in localized non-small cell lung cancer. TCRdb keeps only in-frame clones here, not all; method: immunoSEQ multiplex PCR. The sample lists about 74,000 clones, approximately 84% occurring once. V dropped 0 bases and J dropped 3 bases, with 6 bases sitting between them. This CDR3 spans 14 amino acids. Germline V gene sequence: CDR1 SGHTA, CDR2 FQGNSA. General study points: The study linked higher blood T cell density to longer overall survival. The highest T cell clonality was in uninvolved adjacent lung, above tumor. Researchers found a median around 61 of the top 100 tumor clones in adjacent lung. Sequencing, confined to only one tumor region, leaves heterogeneity possible.

Note on this clone: Antigen: not known.

The source of this sequence is a female donor older than 55 with stage I lung adenocarcinoma. The genes are TRBV7-2 and TRBJ1-3; D not certain. This material consisted of peripheral blood, taken before any cancer treatment. The CDR3 reads CASSLARVGNTIYF. For the CDR3, the DNA is TGTGCCAGCAGCTTAGCGCGCGTTGGAAACACCATATATTTT.